Listed below are T cell receptor beta chains from one sample, sequenced in a study of CD8 T cells in ankylosing spondylitis. TCRdb re-called the 5' RACE reads through MiXCR, storing one row per CDR3 protein. The sample consists of a few hundred thousand distinct CDR3 sequences, 11% of them appearing once. Sequenced material: blood, either unsorted or a sorted T cell fraction (not recorded which). Receptor source: a female donor with ankylosing spondylitis or in good health (not recorded which). CDR3s include the opening cysteine and the closing phenylalanine or tryptophan. Clone size appears in some rows only: once, few, many, or a class for an expanded clone.

clone_size	j_call	v_call	cdr3_aa
many	TRBJ2-7	TRBV20-1	CSARDPGTSAYEQYF
-	TRBJ2-1	TRBV18	CASSPKEEQFF
-	TRBJ2-3	TRBV27	CASSPHGVDTQYF
-	TRBJ1-3	TRBV30	CALQTSGNTIYF
-	TRBJ2-2	TRBV5-1	CASSWEDLNTGELFF
-	TRBJ2-5	TRBV5-1	CASWEGATRKTQYF
many	TRBJ2-3	TRBV10-3	CATSQGGGTDTQYF
many	TRBJ2-1	TRBV29-1	CSVSLAGGPNEQFF
many	TRBJ1-2	TRBV5-5	CASSLDRGMWGYTF
many	TRBJ1-5	TRBV20-1	CSARGGDVPQHF
many	TRBJ1-1	TRBV25-1	CASRDRGHTEAFF
many	TRBJ2-2	TRBV2	CASSEGQPGELFF
many	TRBJ1-4	TRBV12-3/TRBV12-4	CASSSTGGVEKLFF
few	TRBJ2-1	TRBV20-1	CSAQAGQAGQFF
many	TRBJ2-5	TRBV29-1	CSVSRGVVGETQYF
few	TRBJ2-3	TRBV6-2/TRBV6-3	CASRGGKGDREYGSTDTQYF
-	TRBJ2-2	TRBV20-1	CSAKRQGTGELFF
once	TRBJ2-3	TRBV7-2	CASSEAGPDTQYF
many	TRBJ2-7	TRBV20-1	CSASGTSDQSEQYF
-	TRBJ2-5	TRBV30	CAWSPEEFQETQYF
many	TRBJ2-1	TRBV6-4	CASSDLLSGSTNEQFF
many	TRBJ2-3	TRBV7-9	CASSFTDTQYF
many	TRBJ2-3	TRBV4-3	CASSQGEMAWTDTQYF
many	TRBJ2-3	TRBV7-2	CASSPHLDRGPYF
many	TRBJ2-1	TRBV20-1	CSARAHGTYDNEQFF
many	TRBJ2-1	TRBV24-1	CATSVPPGEQFF
many	TRBJ2-2	TRBV29-1	CSVELRLNTGELFF
many	TRBJ1-6	TRBV20-1	CSARMNFGDSSYNSPLHF
few	TRBJ2-5	TRBV7-2	CASSPARTSGRETQYF